This T cell receptor (beta chain) was obtained from a study of T cell changes during pregnancy in multiple sclerosis (dated by TCRdb to about 2019). At the level of the whole study: The study examined how the T cell repertoire changed over the course of pregnancy in women with multiple sclerosis.

Looking up the germline V gene yields CDR1 MNHEY and CDR2 SVGAGI. Relative to germline, V is 5 bases shorter and J is 1 base shorter, with 8 bases between their ends. The CDR3 covers 13 residues, taking in both the cysteine and the phenylalanine. The only DNA kept is the CDR3, 39 bases in frame from the first base. The table lists this clone with a count of one. This receptor's antigen is unknown. No base-level quality is on record; no much larger clone is a single base apart. The library relied on the immunoSEQ multiplex PCR assay. TCRdb provides this immuneACCESS table in a form limited to in-frame rearrangements. Some clones are lacking; in checked studies, under half of them reflect an unresolved V gene, and why the rest are absent is not known. The sample records about 57,000 clones, just over 90% of which are singletons. Less than 0.4% of the sample belongs to the ten largest clones.

Specimen: CD4+ T cells from peripheral blood mononuclear cells, collected before pregnancy. The chain joins TRBV6-5 to TRBJ2-5, with the D gene too uncertain to name. The origin of this receptor is a female donor with multiple sclerosis, enrolled in a pregnancy study. This receptor carries the CDR3 CASSTDFQETQYF. The DNA is TGTGCCAGCAGTACAGATTTCCAAGAGACCCAGTACTTC.